Below are 10 T cell receptor beta chains sequenced from a single sample in a study of cytomegalovirus exposure and HLA in healthy donors (dated by TCRdb to 2016 to 2017). The library relied on the immunoSEQ multiplex PCR assay. For the multiplex PCR, a mixture combining 60 forward primers for TCR Vbeta segments and 13 reverse primers for TCR Jbeta segments was used. In TCRdb, the immuneACCESS table is reduced to in-frame sequences with V and J assigned. These tables do not hold every clone; where another copy was compared, an unresolved V gene accounts for under half, and the others remain unexplained. The sample includes around 200,000 clones, with 70% to 80% observed a single time. The ten largest clones take up around 0.2% of the sample. Sample: PBMCs. These receptors all stem from a girl aged 2 to 10 in good health and CMV-seronegative.

This clone was recorded a few times. This chain uses TRBV7-2 with TRBJ1-3, with 9 bases identical to TRBD1. The CDR3 is made up of 16 amino acids. The ends lost 4 bases at V and 2 bases at J; junction bases unmatched: 6. Germline V gives CDR1 SGHTA, CDR2 FQGNSA. CDR3 sequence reads: CASSSDRGYAGNTIYF. CDR3 coding DNA: TGTGCCAGCAGCTCGGACAGGGGTTACGCTGGAAACACCATATATTTT.

This clone was observed a handful of times. DNA of the CDR3: TGTGCCAAACGACAGGACGCTAATTCACCCCTCCACTTT. As protein: CAKRQDANSPLHF. The V and J genes are TRBV10-3 and TRBJ1-6, with D perhaps TRBD1 (6 bases). The CDR3 runs to 13 residues. The V gene lost 10 bases and the J gene lost 6 bases, with 13 bases spanning the gap. The V gene's germline CDR1 is ENHRY and CDR2 SYGVKD.

This chain links TRBV25-1 with TRBJ2-7; TRBD1 matches at 8 bases. The germline CDR1 and CDR2 sequences are MGHDK and SYGVNS. The junction had 3 bases not matched to a gene; V was cut back by 6 bases and J by 5 bases. The CDR3 spans 12 residues. The CDR3 nucleotides read TGTGCCAGCAGCCCGACAGGGGACGAGCAGTACTTC. This codes for CASSPTGDEQYF.

V usage is TRBV7-9 and J usage is TRBJ2-3; D is possibly TRBD2 (5 bases). The CDR3 has 15 amino acids. V was shortened by 5 bases and J by 0 bases, with 12 bases between the two germline ends. From germline, CDR1 is SEHNR and CDR2 FQNEAQ (reference sequence). Here the CDR3 reads CASSIRTGSTDTQYF. As DNA, the CDR3 is TGTGCCAGCAGCATTAGGACTGGTAGCACAGATACGCAGTATTTT.

The chain has TRBV5-1 and TRBJ2-1; TRBD1 might be the D (5 bases). This CDR3 has 13 residues. V was pared by 5 bases and J by 10 bases, with 16 bases between. Germline CDR1 and CDR2: SGHRS and YFSETQ. Written as DNA, the CDR3 is TGCGCCAGCAGTCCGCTCCAGGGCTTCGAGCAGTTCTTC. Amino acids: CASSPLQGFEQFF.

The genes are TRBV6-5 and TRBJ1-2; TRBD1 aligns across 10 bases. V shed 8 bases, J shed 6 bases, and the junction held 6 bases outside the gene matches. Germline V lookup: CDR1 MNHEY, CDR2 SVGAGI. The CDR3 extends over 13 amino acids. The CDR3 region has the DNA TGTGCCAGCGGGCAGGGACAGGGGAATGGCTACACCTTC. Its protein is CASGQGQGNGYTF.

The chain has TRBV10-3 and TRBJ2-4, with 8 bases lining up with TRBD2. Looked up from germline, CDR1 is ENHRY and CDR2 is SYGVKD. Trimming took 9 bases from V and 4 from J; bases not matched to a gene: 8. This CDR3 contains 14 residues. The CDR3 loop is CAIGSSGSKNIQYF. DNA of the CDR3: TGTGCCATTGGTTCTAGCGGGTCAAAAAACATTCAGTACTTC.

The chain employs TRBV27 and TRBJ2-1; the match to TRBD2 covers 10 bases. The CDR3 consists of 19 residues. V shed 5 bases and J 2 bases; nucleotides not matched to a gene: 15. Germline V gene data show CDR1 as MNHEY and CDR2 as SMNVEV (reference sequence). This chain's CDR3 is CASSPFSLTSGIPYNEQFF. CDR3 coding DNA: TGTGCCAGCAGTCCCTTCTCTCTTACTAGCGGGATCCCCTACAATGAGCAGTTCTTC.

The J gene is TRBJ1-4, the V gene TRBV4-1; TRBD1 aligns across 8 bases. The CDR3 is 16 amino acids. The germline V gene has CDR1 MGHRA and CDR2 YSYEKL. With V trimmed by 3 bases and J by 3 bases, 6 bases remained unmatched. DNA of the CDR3: TGCGCCAGCAGCCAGGAAAACAGGGGGGCTAATGAAAAACTGTTTTTT. Protein: CASSQENRGANEKLFF.

The chain employs TRBV25-1 and TRBJ1-2; maybe TRBD1 (5 bases). Germline V gene data show CDR1 as MGHDK and CDR2 as SYGVNS. This CDR3 is 14 amino acids long. Trimming stripped 6 bases from V and 1 base from J, with 12 bases between. The CDR3 is CASRQGGGNYGYTF. Here the CDR3 DNA reads TGTGCCAGCAGACAAGGCGGGGGTAACTATGGCTACACCTTC.